This T cell receptor beta chain was observed in a study of blood T cells in healthy people across ages. In regard to this clonotype: What it binds is not known. An end of the junction differs from the germline gene, which may be a read error.

Next came a second PCR, run for 7 to 11 cycles, which used a sample-barcoded 5' primer along with a J-beta primer mix. A single record per CDR3 protein comes from TCRdb applying MiXCR to the 5' RACE reads. Of roughly 700,000 distinct CDR3 sequences in the sample, just under 25% are singletons; the top ten hold more than 8%. The CDR3 covers 14 residues. Germline V CDR1 and CDR2: SEHNR, FQNEAQ (reference sequence). Staff drew roughly 10 milliliters of peripheral blood from each donor. General observations from the study: More naive CD4+ cells and higher diversity were found in long-lived than in aged donors.

The same sample was also used in a study of T cells of mothers and their children.

The chain uses TRBV7-9 and TRBJ1-4, with 10 bases matching TRBD1. Material for sequencing was blood. The TCR originated in a boy younger than 18 in good health. The CDR3 DNA reads TGTGCCAGCAGCGAGGGACAGGGGAGGGAAAAACTGTTCTTT. Translating gives CASSEGQGREKLFF.